This TCR beta chain was sequenced for a study of OX40 agonist ivuxolimab in advanced cancers. TCRdb's table, derived via immunoSEQ multiplex PCR, lists solely in-frame clones and lacks some. The sample holds about 25,000 clones, 78% seen once. The CDR3 length is 14 residues. Between the trimmed V and J ends, which lost 2 bases and 8 bases, there was a span of 10 bases. Germline V gives CDR1 SGHTA, CDR2 FQGNSA. This sequence was found in an adult with an advanced solid tumor such as melanoma, head and neck, liver or kidney cancer. The V and J genes are TRBV7-2 and TRBJ1-6; D unclear. The specimen comprised CD4+ or CD8+ T cells sorted from blood, sampled in a trial of the OX40 agonist ivuxolimab. CDR3 in amino acids: CASSLLGGDSPLHF. CDR3 coding DNA: TGTGCCAGCAGCTTACTCGGTGGGGATTCACCCCTCCACTTT. Variable domain in full (rest from reference TRBV7-2 and TRBJ1-6): GAGVSQSPSNKVTEKGKDVELRCDPISGHTALYWYRQSLGQGLEFLIYFQGNSAPDKSGLPSDRFSAERTGGSVSTLTIQRTQQEDSAVYLCASSLLGGDSPLHFGNGTRLTVT.